The clone carrying this TCR beta chain was observed a handful of times. Its antigen is undetermined. TCRdb used MiXCR to reprocess the reads, holding one entry per CDR3 protein. The repertoire includes 570,000 or so distinct CDR3 sequences, approximately 40% of them detected once, and 48% sits in the top ten. The sample belongs to a study of T cell repertoires in cytomegalovirus infection. In the study overall: CMV epitopes, recently identified HLA-C-restricted and well-studied HLA-B-restricted, were used. Indications of both CMV infection and matching HLA type were provided by public TCR beta signatures.

Germline V lookup: CDR1 ENHRY, CDR2 SYGVKD. This CDR3 is 19 amino acids long. After removal of 2 bases from V and 0 bases from J, the junction contained 12 bases not matched to a gene. Regarding the study as a whole: Individuals carrying CMV plus the relevant HLA were identified by cumulative frequency of public TCR beta families. Dominating the ex vivo response were TCR beta clonotypes that were CMV-specific and HLA-C-restricted.

J is TRBJ1-5 and V is TRBV10-3; 8 bases fit TRBD1. This TCR was recovered from a human donor in good health (CMV status not recorded). Some clones in this sample may be carry-over from other donors' samples. The sample in question was cultured PBMCs, obtained from culture after CMV antigen stimulation. Here the CDR3 reads CAISEVRGTGVNSNQPQHF. The CDR3 region has the DNA TGTGCCATCAGTGAGGTTCGCGGGACAGGAGTGAATAGCAATCAGCCCCAGCATTTT.